This T cell receptor beta chain was sequenced during a study of blood T cells in healthy people across ages. Across the whole study: The template switching approach captured approximately one barcoded beta molecule for every two T cells. Study conclusions and caveats: A strong correlation was seen between TCR beta diversity and naive T cell percentage.

In the case of this clonotype: Its antigen is not known. A read error may account for a junction end that differs from germline.

This CDR3 is built from 13 residues. Per germline, CDR1 DFQATT and CDR2 SNEGSKA (reference sequence). A second PCR, run for about 7 to 11 cycles, used a sample-barcoded 5' primer plus a J-beta primer mix. Through a template-switch adaptor with 12 random nucleotides, each cDNA molecule received a tag. Using its own MiXCR run on the 5' RACE reads, TCRdb lists one record per CDR3 protein. Found here are about 720,000 distinct CDR3 sequences, about 20% of them singletons; the top ten hold about 22%. The rearrangement joins TRBV20-1 to TRBJ1-6, with a possible D match to TRBD1 (6 bases). The sequence derives from a man aged 70 or older in good health. The source material was blood. CDR3 residues: CSVRQANNSPLHF. The CDR3 region has the DNA TGCAGTGTTAGACAGGCTAATAATTCACCCCTCCACTTT.